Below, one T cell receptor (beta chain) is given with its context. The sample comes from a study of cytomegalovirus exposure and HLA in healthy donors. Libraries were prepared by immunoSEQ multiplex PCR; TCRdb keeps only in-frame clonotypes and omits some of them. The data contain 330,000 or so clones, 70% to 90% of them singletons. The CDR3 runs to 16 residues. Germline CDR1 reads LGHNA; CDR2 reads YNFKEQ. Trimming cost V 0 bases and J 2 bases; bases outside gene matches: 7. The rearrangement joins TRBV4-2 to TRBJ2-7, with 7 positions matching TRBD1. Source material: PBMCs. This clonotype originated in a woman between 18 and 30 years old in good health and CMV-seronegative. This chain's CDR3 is CASSQEGDSSTYEQYF. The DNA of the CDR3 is TGTGCCAGCAGCCAAGAAGGGGACAGCAGTACCTACGAGCAGTACTTC.